This TCR beta chain was obtained from a study of identical twins. After removal of 0 bases from V and 3 bases from J, the junction contained 8 bases not matched to a gene. CDR1 and CDR2 from the germline V gene are SEHNR and FQNEAQ (reference sequence). CDR3 size: 17 residues. This clonotype has only a few counts. Unique molecular identifiers were present on cDNA, and template switching added a universal primer site. A single record per CDR3 protein comes from TCRdb applying MiXCR to the 5' RACE reads. The sample has some 570,000 distinct CDR3 sequences, 20% to 25% seen once. These data are also associated with another study on yellow fever vaccine responses in identical twins.

The gene calls are TRBV7-9 and TRBJ2-3, with 8 positions matching TRBD2. This receptor was taken from a woman younger than 35 in good health. The sample taken for sequencing was CD4+ T cells sorted from blood. The CDR3 is CASSLARTSSGTDTQYF. CDR3 nucleotide sequence: TGTGCCAGCAGCTTAGCAAGGACTAGCTCCGGAACAGATACGCAGTATTTT.